This paragraph covers one T cell receptor (beta chain) sequence. What this receptor recognizes is not known. No much larger clone exists at a distance of one base, and base qualities are not known. This entry belongs to a study of cytomegalovirus exposure and HLA in healthy donors (dated by TCRdb to the late 2010s). With respect to the entire study: In an earlier analysis of 587 of the donors, 250 to 350 Gb of sequence data and 90 million to 130 million unique TCR beta sequences from roughly 190 million T cells were reported. A later analysis re-examined previously published TCR beta repertoires from just over 650 donors and added high-resolution HLA genotyping to investigate patterns of TCR occurrence. A later genetic analysis used genome-wide SNP genotypes for about 65% of the roughly 700 donors, treating that subset as a discovery cohort. Both class I and class II loci were covered by HLA typing, at four-digit resolution. The study aimed to test whether signatures of past pathogen exposure could be identified by cataloging public T cell receptors. Rather than drawing on any new phenotypic data, the later analysis identified candidate immune exposures from TCR beta sequences and the way those sequences occurred across donors. Donor age, sex, ethnicity and CMV serostatus were collected together with the repertoire data. To predict cytomegalovirus infection status, the study brought together high-throughput TCR immunosequencing, statistical association of individual TCRs with disease status, and machine learning. Approximately 310 gigabases of sequencing data and approximately 93 million unique TCR sequences were included in an early release covering roughly 600 HLA-typed donors. Along with the approximately 650-subject first cohort, a separate validation cohort of over a hundred different subjects was used. An earlier analysis of 587 of the donors used high-throughput TCR beta sequencing to judge whether each TCR beta V gene segment behaved as functional or pseudogenic. All discovery cohort repertoires had been generated using a single sequencing platform. Roughly five DR-DQ haplotypes were handled as single units for association and clustering because linkage in the cohort was strong. Of the roughly 400 genotyped donors, approximately 80% fell in the genetic ancestry cluster associated with self-reported Caucasian donors. Across approximately 400 genotyped donors of the cohort, an average of roughly 230,000 unique TCR beta nucleotide sequences per donor were sequenced, and roughly a sixth of those sequences were non-productive. Using immunosequencing, the study profiled T cell repertoires from around 680 subjects and related those repertoires to cytomegalovirus serostatus. The number of typed donors differed by locus: about 620-640 for A, B, C, DRB1 and DQB1; 500 to 550 for DQA1; about 600 for DPA1; and about 450 for DPB1.

Library construction relied on the immunoSEQ multiplex PCR assay. A mixture of 60 forward primers for TCR Vbeta segments and 13 reverse primers for TCR Jbeta segments was used in the multiplex PCR. Amplification of the CDR3 region of rearranged TCR beta genes was performed with a multiplex PCR assay on genomic DNA. Amplified TCR beta libraries were sequenced as 87-base-pair reads on the Illumina HiSeq System. The authors processed their data as follows. A later analysis counted about 76 million unique TCR beta chains across the 550 to 700 repertoires, and about 10 million of these chains were shared by at least two donors. A nearest-neighbor algorithm error-corrected the raw reads and collapsed the reads into unique sequences, merging closely related sequences to remove PCR and sequencing errors. CDR3 sequences were aligned to IMGT reference sequences to assign V, D and J gene segments. For a sequence to be retained, a match of at least six nucleotides to both a V gene segment and a J gene segment was required. A rearrangement counted as productive if the CDR3 had no stop codons and remained in frame with V and J, and every other rearrangement counted as non-productive. CDR3 was defined by IMGT convention, running from the second conserved V-encoded cysteine to the conserved J-encoded phenylalanine. The earlier analysis of 450 to 750 of the donors excluded any sequence lacking an unambiguous match to a single V gene segment. An earlier analysis of 450 to 650 of the donors called V segments functional above 56.7% productive rearrangements and segregating when the between-donor standard deviation exceeded 5%. A statistical classification framework was built for diagnosing cytomegalovirus status from the catalog of TCR beta chain sequences. A later analysis assigned V and J genes by comparing TCR nucleotide sequences with IMGT/GENE-DB human TR gene sequences. Using the TCRdist pipeline, a later analysis assigned CDR3 sequences along with most-parsimonious VDJ recombination scenarios. In a later analysis, every TCR beta chain was defined by the combination of its CDR3 amino acid sequence and its V-gene family, and reads without a unique V-gene family were dropped. As a way to deal with suspected cross-contamination and a sequencing artifact, a later analysis dropped over 550 nucleotide sequences that were highly shared and had low generation probability. For each public chain, a later analysis derived a clonal expansion index from normalized ranks of inferred template counts within each repertoire. In a later analysis, generation probabilities were computed with a VDJ recombination model fitted to out-of-frame rearrangements, and the resulting probabilities were checked against IGoR. A later analysis scored TCR-TCR, TCR-HLA and TCR-CMV co-occurrence with hypergeometric tests, applying a repertoire-size bias correction to TCR pairs. False discovery rates were estimated in a later analysis by permuting HLA or CMV assignments 20 times. In a later analysis, co-occurring TCRs were grouped using DBSCAN, with TCRdist sequence similarity added in when clustering inside HLA-allele-positive subsets. For co-occurrence clustering, repertoires with fewer than 30,000 or more than 120,000 public chains were excluded, along with a handful of repertoires with anomalous nucleotide sharing. TCRdb provides this immuneACCESS table in a form limited to in-frame rearrangements. Some clones are lacking; in checked studies, under half of them reflect an unresolved V gene, and why the rest are absent is not known. V and J calls and clone size come straight from that table; D and trimming were deduced from the DNA. Recorded for this sample are 120,000 or so clones; more than 60% of them occurred a single time. Around 3.7% of the sample is held by the ten biggest clonotypes.

In total, fewer than 750 healthy bone marrow donors made up the cohort. At the time of sampling, all cohort members were nominally healthy, though unrecorded immune exposures were likely present. The donor tested CMV seronegative, placing the donor among the 350 or so seronegative members of the cohort. Every donor gave a peripheral blood sample, and the peripheral blood mononuclear cells from that sample were used for TCR beta sequencing. The Qiagen DNeasy Blood Extraction Kit was used to extract genomic DNA from the blood cell samples. Results and caveats for the whole study, not just this receptor: The authors suggested that the approach could potentially be extended to other disease states and immunological phenotypes. The cohort was sequenced for TCR beta chains only, and without alpha or paired-chain data the features that could be detected were limited. A later analysis reported that several top co-occurrence clusters appeared linked to parvovirus B19, influenza, CMV and Epstein-Barr virus. A later genetic analysis reported fewer N-insertions in productive TCRs among donors in an Asian-associated ancestry cluster than the approximately 670-donor mean. Some IMGT-functional V segments, including TRBV6-2 and TRBV6-3, could not be told apart with the 87-base-pair reads, so those segments were excluded. The classifier was reported to diagnose cytomegalovirus status with high specificity and sensitivity in both the original cohort and the validation cohort. Most TCR sequences were observed very rarely across donors, whereas some public TCRs were present in many individuals. HLA typing was unavailable for some donors at each locus, so association tests used only the typed subset. A later analysis associated 16,951 TCR beta sequences with specific HLA alleles at a false discovery rate of 0.05. Sequencing depth was assumed to be roughly uniform across donors in the presence/absence analyses, though that assumption may not hold. The only immune exposure information available for the cohort was CMV serostatus. The earlier analysis of almost 600 of the donors excluded some 16 rarely observed V segments, including chromosome 9 orphons, because counts were too low. A group of highly shared sequence variants was considered likely to be a technical artifact of the sequencing pipeline. In vitro tests confirmed that a few of the cytomegalovirus-associated TCR beta chains recognize cytomegalovirus antigens. Compared with equally common non-associated chains, HLA-associated TCR beta chains in a later analysis were more clonally expanded and had lower generation probabilities. Correlated functional status among segregating V segments might reflect linkage disequilibrium, but an unknown experimental factor could not be ruled out. In a later genetic analysis, a missense DCLRE1C variant was associated with V-gene and J-gene trimming of TCR beta chains, and the association was replicated in an independent cohort. In the study, around 150 TCR beta chains were listed as associated with cytomegalovirus. A later analysis found that TCR association rates varied across HLA loci, with DRB1 alleles showing the most associated TCRs and HLA-C alleles the fewest. In an earlier analysis of some 550 of the donors, most TCR beta V segments were observed in productive rearrangements about 87% or about 30% of the time, broadly matching IMGT annotations. In a later analysis, most CMV-associated TCR beta chains were found to appear HLA-restricted, with HLA associations seemingly driven largely by CMV exposure. Assigning TCR associations to individual alleles was difficult when HLA alleles, especially DR and DQ, strongly co-occurred. A further reported finding was that TCR beta sequences accurately predicted the HLA-A and HLA-B alleles for most subjects in the first cohort.

According to the germline V gene, CDR1 reads SGHTA and CDR2 reads FQGNSA. The V and J ends are trimmed by 1 base and 1 base, leaving 8 bases between them. CDR3 length: 15 amino acids, cysteine to phenylalanine. The entry retains the CDR3 DNA only, 45 bases that are in frame from base 1. The V gene is TRBV7-2 and the J gene is TRBJ1-5, with the D segment identity uncertain. The sample consisted of PBMCs. The source of this sequence is a young man in good health and CMV-seronegative. The nucleotide sequence is given as TGTGCCAGCAGCTTAGAGTCAGAAAGCAATCAGCCCCAGCATTTT. It encodes CASSLESESNQPQHF. With the portions outside the CDR3 filled from the reference TRBV7-2 and TRBJ1-5 genes, the complete variable region becomes GAGVSQSPSNKVTEKGKDVELRCDPISGHTALYWYRQSLGQGLEFLIYFQGNSAPDKSGLPSDRFSAERTGGSVSTLTIQRTQQEDSAVYLCASSLESESNQPQHFGDGTRLSIL.